This TCR beta chain was observed in a study of cytomegalovirus exposure and HLA in healthy donors. Study information: In an earlier analysis, 95 million to 140 million unique TCR beta sequences were found from approximately 190 million T cells.

Study-wide results and caveats: Later analysis identified several of the most significant clusters that appeared linked to common viral pathogens. Presence/absence analyses assumed roughly uniform sequencing depth across donors.

PCR used 60 Vbeta primers and 13 Jbeta primers. Produced via immunoSEQ multiplex PCR; TCRdb's table is partial and in-frame only. The specimen's table records more than 100,000 clones. Notes on this clone: Its antigen is not identified.

This sequence originates from a man younger than 35 in good health and CMV-seronegative. The material sequenced was PBMCs.

CDR3 region: CASSLPDRYQPQHF. CDR3 sequence (DNA): TGTGCCAGCAGTCTACCGGACAGATATCAGCCCCAGCATTTT. This chain joins TRBV28 and TRBJ1-5, with D possibly being TRBD1 (6 bases). V shed 5 bases and J shed 5 bases, with 13 bases lying between them. The CDR3 totals 14 residues. The germline V gene has CDR1 MDHEN and CDR2 SYDVKM.